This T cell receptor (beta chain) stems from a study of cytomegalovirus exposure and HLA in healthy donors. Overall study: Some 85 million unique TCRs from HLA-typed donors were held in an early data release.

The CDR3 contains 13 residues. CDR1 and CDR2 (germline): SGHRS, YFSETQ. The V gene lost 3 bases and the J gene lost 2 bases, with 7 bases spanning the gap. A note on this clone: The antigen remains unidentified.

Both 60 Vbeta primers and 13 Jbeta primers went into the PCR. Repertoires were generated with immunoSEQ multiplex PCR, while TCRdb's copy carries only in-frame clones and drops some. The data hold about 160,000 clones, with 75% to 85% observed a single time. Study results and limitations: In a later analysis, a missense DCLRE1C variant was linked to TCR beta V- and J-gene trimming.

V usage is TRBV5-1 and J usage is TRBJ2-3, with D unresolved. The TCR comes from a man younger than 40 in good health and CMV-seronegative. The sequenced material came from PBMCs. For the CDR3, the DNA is TGCGCCAGCAGCTCGTACTACACAGATACGCAGTATTTT. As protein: CASSSYYTDTQYF.